Below, 10 T cell receptor beta chains from the same sample are listed, as sequenced in a study of T cell repertoires in cytomegalovirus infection. TCRdb re-analysed the reads in MiXCR, keeping a single row per CDR3 protein. This sample has about 110,000 distinct CDR3 sequences, with around a tenth found just once. Their antigens are not known. Sequenced: PBMCs, sequenced either directly or after in vitro stimulation (not recorded which). These receptors were collected from a human donor in good health (CMV status not recorded). Some clones in this sample may be carry-over from other donors' samples.

This chain joins TRBV11-3 and TRBJ2-1; 9 positions agree with TRBD1. The CDR3 runs to 15 residues. Germline V gives CDR1 SGHNT, CDR2 YENEEA. Unmatched junction bases numbered 6, after V lost 5 bases and J lost 4 bases. The DNA of the CDR3 is TGTGCCAGCAGCCCAGGACAGGGGCTATACAATGAGCAGTTCTTC. Translated, it gives CASSPGQGLYNEQFF.

The chain combines TRBV12-3 or TRBV12-4 with TRBJ2-5; 7 bases agree with TRBD1. The V segment lost 3 bases and the J segment 6 bases; nucleotides outside the gene matches: 7. The CDR3 loop spans 14 amino acids. The CDR3 reads CASSFGDSVKTQYF. The CDR3 bases are TGTGCCAGCAGTTTTGGGGACAGTGTAAAGACCCAGTACTTC.

This clonotype was picked up many times. V and J are TRBV15 and TRBJ2-5, with D tentatively TRBD1 (5 bases). Trimming cost V 0 bases and J 0 bases, with 14 bases left between them. CDR3 length: 17 residues. Germline values: CDR1 LNHNV, CDR2 YYDKDF (reference sequence). CDR3 in DNA: TGTGCCACCAGCAGAGATCCCAGGGTGGGGTACCAAGAGACCCAGTACTTC. It is translated as CATSRDPRVGYQETQYF.

This clonotype appeared many times. This chain uses TRBV9 with TRBJ1-6; 9 bases fit TRBD1. This CDR3 contains 17 residues. V lost 3 bases to trimming and J lost 0 bases; unmatched junction nucleotides: 4. Per the germline V gene, CDR1 is SGDLS and CDR2 is YYNGEE. The CDR3 here is CASSGPGQGSYNSPLHF. In DNA form, the CDR3 reads TGTGCCAGCAGCGGACCGGGACAGGGCTCCTATAATTCACCCCTCCACTTT.

This chain uses TRBV4-1 with TRBJ1-2, with 8 bases aligning to TRBD1. CDR1 and CDR2 from the germline V gene are MGHRA and YSYEKL. J gave up 8 bases and V 0 bases, and 5 bases lay outside the gene matches. The CDR3 has 14 residues. CDR3 loop: CASSQDSQGDGYTF. DNA for the CDR3: TGCGCCAGCAGCCAAGATTCACAGGGGGACGGCTACACCTTC.

This clonotype was recorded many times. This chain joins TRBV12-3 or TRBV12-4 and TRBJ1-2; the D is unclear. The CDR3 runs 15 residues. V shed 3 bases and J shed 4 bases, with 15 bases lying between them. The DNA for the CDR3 is TGTGCCAGCAGTTTGGTTGTTCCGCGGACCTATGGCTACACCTTC. As protein: CASSLVVPRTYGYTF.

CDR3 DNA: TGTGCCAGCAGCTTAAGTCACGGTGAAGCTTTCTTT. This translates into CASSLSHGEAFF. The chain uses TRBV7-2 and TRBJ1-1; D unresolved. Between the trimmed V and J ends, which lost 2 bases and 7 bases, there was a span of 8 bases. CDR1 is SGHTA and CDR2 is FQGNSA in the germline V gene. The CDR3 is 12 amino acids. Supplemented by reference TRBV7-2 and TRBJ1-1, the full variable domain reads GAGVSQSPSNKVTEKGKDVELRCDPISGHTALYWYRQSLGQGLEFLIYFQGNSAPDKSGLPSDRFSAERTGGSVSTLTIQRTQQEDSAVYLCASSLSHGEAFFGQGTRLTVV.

About this clonotype: With a much larger clone just one base away, this may be a read error. As the CDR3 is not closed by the conserved phenylalanine or tryptophan, this likely results from a read error. V is TRBV7-9 and J is TRBJ2-7; the match to TRBD1 covers 7 bases. This CDR3 comprises 18 residues. The trim removed 4 bases at V and 5 bases at J, leaving 20 bases unmatched. Per germline, CDR1 SEHNR and CDR2 FQNEAQ (reference sequence). For the CDR3, the DNA is TGTGCCAGCAGCTCAACGTCCTTCCAAGGGGGCCGGGGACACGAGCAGTACATC. Its protein product is CASSSTSFQGGRGHEQYI.

This clonotype was detected ten times or more. V is TRBV6-6 and J is TRBJ2-3, with D hard to call. The V end lost 5 bases, the J end lost 0 bases, and 12 bases lay between the germline ends. CDR1 and CDR2 from the germline V gene are MNHNY and SVGAGI (reference sequence). The CDR3 covers 15 residues. As DNA, the CDR3 is TGTGCCAGCAGTGGAATGACCCCGAGCACAGATACGCAGTATTTT. Protein sequence: CASSGMTPSTDTQYF.

Many counts were recorded for this clonotype. The V call is TRBV7-2, the J call TRBJ2-3; 7 nucleotides align to TRBD2. From germline, CDR1 is SGHTA and CDR2 FQGNSA. This CDR3 region has 15 residues. The junction had 6 bases not matched to a gene; V was cut back by 5 bases and J by 1 base. In DNA form, the CDR3 reads TGTGCCAGCAGCAACCTAGCGGAGCGCACAGATACGCAGTATTTT. As protein: CASSNLAERTDTQYF.